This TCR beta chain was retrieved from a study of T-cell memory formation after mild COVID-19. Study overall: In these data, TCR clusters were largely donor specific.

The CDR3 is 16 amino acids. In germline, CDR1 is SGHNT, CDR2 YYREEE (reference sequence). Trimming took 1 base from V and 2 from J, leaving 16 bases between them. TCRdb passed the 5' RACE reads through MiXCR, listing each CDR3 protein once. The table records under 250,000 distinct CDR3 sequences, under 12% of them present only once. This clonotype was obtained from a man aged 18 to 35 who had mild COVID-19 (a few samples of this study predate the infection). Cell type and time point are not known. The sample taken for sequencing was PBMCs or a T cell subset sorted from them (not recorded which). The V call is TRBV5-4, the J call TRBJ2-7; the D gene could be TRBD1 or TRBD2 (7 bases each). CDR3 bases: TGTGCCAGCAGCTTGTCTCCCGGGGGGACAGCCTACGAGCAGTACGTC. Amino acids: CASSLSPGGTAYEQYV.